The 8 T cell receptor beta chains listed next were all sequenced from one sample in a study of control samples from healthy donors and cancer patients. The repertoire was sequenced with immunoSEQ multiplex PCR; TCRdb's copy has only in-frame clones and lacks some. The data hold 110,000 or so clones, with almost 85% observed a single time. Specimen: blood. The receptors here all came from a young man in good health.

V usage is TRBV29-1 and J usage is TRBJ2-5, with TRBD1 identical over 9 bases. Germline V lookup: CDR1 SQVTM, CDR2 ANQGSEA. Trimming at V came to 4 bases and at J to 5 bases, leaving 5 bases not matched to a gene. The CDR3 has 13 residues. The CDR3 coding sequence is TGCAGCGTTGTACGGGACAGGGATGAGACCCAGTACTTC. Translated, it gives CSVVRDRDETQYF.

The CDR3 sequence: CATSEGGSYEQYF. The CDR3, as DNA: TGTGCCACCAGTGAGGGGGGCTCCTACGAGCAGTACTTC. The rearrangement links TRBV24-1 to TRBJ2-7; TRBD2 might be the D (6 bases). Germline assignment: CDR1 KGHDR and CDR2 SFDVKD. The CDR3 sequence is 13 residues long. The V and J ends lost 4 bases and 0 bases respectively, with 6 bases between them.

This clone is labeled as medium-sized. The chain employs TRBV19 and TRBJ1-2; D not certain. CDR1 is LNHDA and CDR2 is SQIVND in the germline V gene (reference sequence). There are 15 residues in the CDR3. Trimming shortened V by 0 bases and J by 6 bases, and 14 bases separated the two germline ends. The CDR3, as DNA: TGTGCCAGTAGTATAGATCTCCATCCGGGAGATGGCTACACCTTC. Protein product: CASSIDLHPGDGYTF.

V is TRBV5-1 and J is TRBJ1-4; D call uncertain. V dropped 0 bases and J dropped 5 bases, with 20 bases sitting between them. The CDR3 runs 18 residues. Germline lookup yields CDR1 SGHRS and CDR2 YFSETQ. CDR3: CASSLEYSVGLKNEKLFF. The CDR3 nucleotides are TGCGCCAGCAGCTTGGAGTATTCGGTGGGGTTGAAGAATGAAAAACTGTTTTTT. The variable domain in full, with the rest retrieved from reference TRBV5-1 and TRBJ1-4, is KAGVTQTPRYLIKTRGQQVTLSCSPISGHRSVSWYQQTPGQGLQFLFEYFSETQRNKGNFPGRFSGRQFSNSRSEMNVSTLELGDSALYLCASSLEYSVGLKNEKLFFGSGTQLSVL.

This clone appeared a single time. The CDR3 reads CSVRGSNYGYTF. CDR3 nucleotide sequence: TGCAGCGTTCGCGGGTCCAACTATGGCTACACCTTC. The rearrangement links TRBV29-1 to TRBJ1-2; D remains unclear. Trimming took off 5 bases at V and 2 bases at J, with 9 bases between the two ends. Germline-derived CDR1 and CDR2 are SQVTM and ANQGSEA. The CDR3 runs to 12 residues.

This chain joins TRBV4-3 and TRBJ2-5; D possibly uses TRBD1 or TRBD2 (5 bases each). V lost 0 bases, J lost 7 bases, and 18 bases lay in between. Germline loops: CDR1 LGHNA, CDR2 YSLEER. The CDR3 is made up of 16 amino acids. CDR3 in amino acids: CASSQDLGVRVGTQYF. The CDR3 coding sequence is TGCGCCAGCAGCCAAGATCTGGGGGTCCGGGTCGGGACCCAGTACTTC.

The chain couples TRBV28 to TRBJ1-1; no clear D. From germline, CDR1 is MDHEN and CDR2 SYDVKM. The CDR3 covers 13 residues. Trimming stripped 3 bases from V and 3 bases from J, with 8 bases between. The CDR3 DNA is TGTGCCAGCAGTTTTGGTCGGTACACTGAAGCTTTCTTT. Translation: CASSFGRYTEAFF.

The chain employs TRBV11-2 and TRBJ2-7; 9 positions match TRBD1. Germline values: CDR1 SGHAT, CDR2 FQNNGV. CDR3 size: 14 residues. Losses at the gene ends were 5 bases for V and 12 bases for J; bases not matched to a gene: 14. The CDR3 nucleotides are TGTGCCAGCAGCCAGCCGGGACAGGGAGGGAGGGGGTACTTC. The encoded protein is CASSQPGQGGRGYF. The full variable domain, in which reference TRBV11-2 and TRBJ2-7 provide the parts outside the CDR3, is EAGVAQSPRYKIIEKRQSVAFWCNPISGHATLYWYQQILGQGPKLLIQFQNNGVVDDSQLPKDRFSAERLKGVDSTLKIQPAKLEDSAVYLCASSQPGQGGRGYFGPGTRLTVT.